This T cell receptor (beta chain) appears in the sequencing data of a study of technical replicates of blood from a few donors. Clones were sequenced by immunoSEQ multiplex PCR, and TCRdb holds only the in-frame ones, with some missing. The table lists about 44,000 clones, about 96% of them singletons. This CDR3 comprises 14 residues. V shed 3 bases and J shed 1 base, with 9 bases lying between them. The germline V gene encodes CDR1 SNHLY and CDR2 FYNNEI. Only one count was recorded for this clone. The receptor comes from a human donor in good health. Material for sequencing was T cells isolated from PBMCs. This chain joins TRBV2 and TRBJ1-1, with D possibly being TRBD1 (5 bases). The DNA for the CDR3 is TGTGCCAGCAGTGAGAGACAGTCGAACACTGAAGCTTTCTTT. Translating gives CASSERQSNTEAFF.